The next 12 T cell receptor beta chains were all read from a single sample in a study of blood T cell repertoires in COVID-19. The repertoire was sequenced with immunoSEQ multiplex PCR; TCRdb's copy has only in-frame clones and lacks some. The sample comprises fewer than 300,000 clones, about 80% of which are singletons, and 7.5% to 9% rests with the top ten. Sequencing was carried out using peripheral blood. The receptor set was obtained from a human donor in a cohort sampled during active COVID-19.

The chain has TRBV11-3 and TRBJ2-3; D is uncertain. The CDR3 is 13 amino acids. Germline-derived CDR1 and CDR2 are SGHNT and YENEEA. With 4 bases removed from V and 0 bases from J, the gap between germline ends came to 5 bases. The CDR3 bases are TGTGCCAGCAGCTCTTATAGCACAGATACGCAGTATTTT. Its protein is CASSSYSTDTQYF.

This clone was observed once. V usage is TRBV27 and J usage is TRBJ2-1; D perhaps matches TRBD1 (6 bases). CDR3 size: 15 residues. Germline V gives CDR1 MNHEY, CDR2 SMNVEV (reference sequence). The V and J ends lost 5 bases and 0 bases respectively, with 11 bases between them. CDR3 coding DNA: TGTGCCAGCAGTATCCCGACAGGCTCCTACAATGAGCAGTTCTTC. This translates into CASSIPTGSYNEQFF.

The V and J genes are TRBV6-6 and TRBJ2-7; no clear D gene. Germline assignment: CDR1 MNHNY and CDR2 SVGAGI (reference sequence). Trimming took 0 bases from V and 6 from J, leaving 6 bases between them. The CDR3 has 12 residues. CDR3 amino acids: CASSYSISEQYF. CDR3 nucleotide sequence: TGTGCCAGCAGTTACTCAATCTCCGAGCAGTACTTC.

V is TRBV19 and J is TRBJ1-5, with TRBD1 matching 8 bases. This CDR3 contains 15 residues. Germline V gene data show CDR1 as LNHDA and CDR2 as SQIVND (reference sequence). V shed 6 bases, J shed 2 bases, and the junction held 6 bases outside the gene matches. CDR3 residues: CASRIQGVRNQPQHF. CDR3 nucleotides: TGTGCCAGTAGGATACAGGGGGTCCGCAATCAGCCCCAGCATTTT.

The chain employs TRBV14 and TRBJ1-1; D possibly corresponds to TRBD1 (6 bases). Per germline, CDR1 SGHDN and CDR2 FVKESK. The CDR3 has 15 residues. V dropped 4 bases and J dropped 1 base, with 13 bases sitting between them. The CDR3 bases are TGTGCCAGCAGCCCAGGGGCAGGGCCGAACACTGAAGCTTTCTTT. Translation gives CASSPGAGPNTEAFF.

The V gene is TRBV3-1 (or the pseudogene TRBV3-2), the J gene TRBJ1-2; D is perhaps TRBD1 (6 bases). Germline V gene sequence: CDR1 LGHDT, CDR2 YNNKEL (reference sequence). V lost 1 base and J lost 4, with 13 bases in between. The CDR3 is 15 amino acids. For the CDR3, the DNA is TGTGCCAGCAGCCAAGCAGGGACATCGGTCTATGGCTACACCTTC. Encoded protein: CASSQAGTSVYGYTF.

The rearrangement links TRBV4-1 to TRBJ2-7; TRBD2 matches at 8 bases. Germline CDR1 is MGHRA and CDR2 is YSYEKL. Unmatched junction bases numbered 3, after V lost 0 bases and J lost 2 bases. The length of the CDR3 is 15 residues. The CDR3 DNA sequence: TGCGCCAGCAGCCAAGATCCCGGGGGGGCCTACGAGCAGTACTTC. Its translation is CASSQDPGGAYEQYF.

This rearrangement joins TRBV10-2 to TRBJ1-2; D is perhaps TRBD1 (5 bases). V lost 2 bases and J lost 2, with 12 bases in between. Germline V lookup: CDR1 WSHSY, CDR2 SAAADI. CDR3 length: 15 residues. The CDR3 loop reads CASSERTPDNYGYTF. CDR3 sequence (DNA): TGCGCCAGCAGTGAGAGGACACCTGACAACTATGGCTACACCTTC.

The V and J genes are TRBV24-1 and TRBJ2-2, with 7 bases identical to TRBD1. The length of the CDR3 is 15 residues. CDR1 and CDR2 (germline): KGHDR, SFDVKD. V lost 2 bases to trimming and J lost 5 bases; unmatched junction nucleotides: 4. CDR3 sequence reads: CATSDSDRRTGELFF. The CDR3 DNA reads TGTGCCACCAGTGATTCGGACAGGCGGACCGGGGAGCTGTTTTTT.

The chain carries TRBV7-6 and TRBJ2-3; 8 bases agree with TRBD2. This CDR3 contains 16 residues. Per germline, CDR1 SGHVS and CDR2 FNYEAQ. V was pared by 1 base and J by 0 bases, with 3 bases of the junction left unmatched. Here the CDR3 DNA reads TGTGCCAGCAGCTTAGTTGCTAGCGGGAGCACAGATACGCAGTATTTT. Translating it yields CASSLVASGSTDTQYF.

This chain joins TRBV6-6 and TRBJ2-7; weak D call: TRBD1 (5 bases). Between the trimmed V and J ends, which lost 6 bases and 2 bases, there was a span of 8 bases. CDR1 is MNHNY and CDR2 is SVGAGI in the germline V gene (reference sequence). The CDR3 has 12 amino acids. CDR3 in amino acids: CASSQGTYEQYF. The CDR3 DNA reads TGTGCCAGCAGCCAGGGTACCTACGAGCAGTACTTC.

The chain is built from TRBV5-1 and TRBJ2-3; a possible D gene is TRBD2 (5 bases). Germline V gene sequence: CDR1 SGHRS, CDR2 YFSETQ. V was cut by 3 bases and J by 5 bases, with 19 bases left in between. The CDR3 consists of 16 residues. DNA for the CDR3: TGCGCCAGCAGCTCCACTGGTTTGAGAGGGCAAGATACGCAGTATTTT. It yields the protein CASSSTGLRGQDTQYF.